This T cell receptor beta chain was recovered during a study of T cell changes during pregnancy in multiple sclerosis. The table came from immunoSEQ multiplex PCR; TCRdb's copy has only in-frame clones and leaves some out. The sample records some 50,000 clones, 85% to 95% being singletons. The CDR3 spans 15 residues. CDR1 is MGHRA and CDR2 is YSYEKL in the germline V gene. V trimming: 0 bases; J trimming: 4 bases; junction bases outside the gene matches: 2. V gene TRBV4-1 combines with J gene TRBJ1-3, with 8 bases identical to TRBD1. Sequenced material: CD8+ T cells from peripheral blood mononuclear cells, taken in the second trimester of pregnancy. The receptor's source is a female donor with multiple sclerosis, enrolled in a pregnancy study. The CDR3 region has the DNA TGCGCCAGCAGCCAAGACTGGGACAGGGGAAACACCATATATTTT. The encoded protein is CASSQDWDRGNTIYF.